The present T cell receptor (beta chain) was sequenced within a study of T cells after yellow fever vaccination (dated by TCRdb to between 2018 and 2021). Looking at the study overall: The SMART-Seq v4 Ultra Low Input RNA kit was used to prepare libraries from fractions with low cell numbers. Bulk TCR alpha and beta repertoires were sequenced longitudinally to track T-cell clones before and after primary and booster YFV17D yellow fever vaccination. Two healthy male donors made up the cohort, one aged 18 to 30 years and the other aged 30 to 39 years. Blood samples were taken at several timepoints before and after primary and secondary immunization, and bulk PBMC replicates and cell subsets were isolated.

Here V drops 3 bases and J drops 7 bases, and the junction holds 23 bases not matched to any gene. CDR1 and CDR2 are drawn from the germline V gene: MNHNS, SASEGT. Spanning cysteine to phenylalanine, the CDR3 consists of 19 amino acids. The only DNA kept is the CDR3, 57 bases in frame from the first base. As to this clonotype: Its specific antigen is unknown. No per-base quality is available; no much larger clone lies one base away.

The sample's treatment or condition label is to be understood as: live attenuated yellow fever vaccine strain. At every blood-draw timepoint, two biological replicates of bulk PBMCs were collected. PBMCs were isolated from peripheral blood using a standard Ficoll-Paque protocol. RNA was extracted with TriZol from bulk PBMCs, CD4 and CD8 fractions, and dextramer-positive and dextramer-negative fractions. TCR cDNA was made using 5'RACE template switching, a step that added a universal primer site and unique molecular identifiers. Priming of cDNA synthesis was performed from both the TCR alpha and TCR beta constant segments. Two PCR steps were used to amplify libraries, with sample barcodes and sequencing adapters being added in the second step. Libraries were sequenced on Illumina HiSeq 2500 (2x100 bp) or NovaSeq (2x150 bp). For the original study's pipeline: MIGEC handled demultiplexing of reads and collapsing into UMI consensus sequences, while MiXCR performed V(D)J alignment. Clonotypes responding to the vaccine were identified with edgeR on replicate PBMC samples, with the criteria of FDR below 0.01 and a log2 fold change above 5 up to day 15. Each bulk clonotype received a CD4 or CD8 identity based on whether the sequenced CD4 or CD8 repertoire contained that clonotype at higher abundance. TCRdb trimmed the raw reads at Q25, called clones with MiXCR and kept productive beta chains. Rows merge per CDR3 protein into single entries with the most common DNA and genes. These V and J calls derive from TCRdb rather than the authors' analysis. For this sample there are 500,000 to 650,000 distinct CDR3 sequences; roughly an eighth appear just once. The ten largest clones represent 14% to 15% of the sample.

The full study reports these points: The secondary T-cell response was weaker than the primary response but faster, peaking on day 5 instead of day 15. Only a couple of donors were included in the study, so the extent to which the findings can be generalized is limited. A small fraction of clonotypes appeared in both the CD4 and CD8 compartments, likely as a result of convergent recombination. Computational filtering was needed because FACS-sorted repertoires could contain abundant contaminating clonotypes from the bulk population. After the booster, most clones that had expanded after primary vaccination were detected again (around 96% of CD4 and 70% to 90% of CD8), suggesting broad maintenance of memory.

This chain is built from TRBV6-1 and TRBJ2-7; TRBD1 matches 8 bases in the middle. This TCR was recovered from a young man who received the YFV17D yellow fever vaccine. The material sequenced was PBMCs, taken on the day of the yellow fever booster vaccination. The DNA sequence is given as TGTGCCAGCAGTGATGCAACTACCGGGACAGGAGACGCATACTTGGAGCAGTACTTC. It translates as CASSDATTGTGDAYLEQYF.